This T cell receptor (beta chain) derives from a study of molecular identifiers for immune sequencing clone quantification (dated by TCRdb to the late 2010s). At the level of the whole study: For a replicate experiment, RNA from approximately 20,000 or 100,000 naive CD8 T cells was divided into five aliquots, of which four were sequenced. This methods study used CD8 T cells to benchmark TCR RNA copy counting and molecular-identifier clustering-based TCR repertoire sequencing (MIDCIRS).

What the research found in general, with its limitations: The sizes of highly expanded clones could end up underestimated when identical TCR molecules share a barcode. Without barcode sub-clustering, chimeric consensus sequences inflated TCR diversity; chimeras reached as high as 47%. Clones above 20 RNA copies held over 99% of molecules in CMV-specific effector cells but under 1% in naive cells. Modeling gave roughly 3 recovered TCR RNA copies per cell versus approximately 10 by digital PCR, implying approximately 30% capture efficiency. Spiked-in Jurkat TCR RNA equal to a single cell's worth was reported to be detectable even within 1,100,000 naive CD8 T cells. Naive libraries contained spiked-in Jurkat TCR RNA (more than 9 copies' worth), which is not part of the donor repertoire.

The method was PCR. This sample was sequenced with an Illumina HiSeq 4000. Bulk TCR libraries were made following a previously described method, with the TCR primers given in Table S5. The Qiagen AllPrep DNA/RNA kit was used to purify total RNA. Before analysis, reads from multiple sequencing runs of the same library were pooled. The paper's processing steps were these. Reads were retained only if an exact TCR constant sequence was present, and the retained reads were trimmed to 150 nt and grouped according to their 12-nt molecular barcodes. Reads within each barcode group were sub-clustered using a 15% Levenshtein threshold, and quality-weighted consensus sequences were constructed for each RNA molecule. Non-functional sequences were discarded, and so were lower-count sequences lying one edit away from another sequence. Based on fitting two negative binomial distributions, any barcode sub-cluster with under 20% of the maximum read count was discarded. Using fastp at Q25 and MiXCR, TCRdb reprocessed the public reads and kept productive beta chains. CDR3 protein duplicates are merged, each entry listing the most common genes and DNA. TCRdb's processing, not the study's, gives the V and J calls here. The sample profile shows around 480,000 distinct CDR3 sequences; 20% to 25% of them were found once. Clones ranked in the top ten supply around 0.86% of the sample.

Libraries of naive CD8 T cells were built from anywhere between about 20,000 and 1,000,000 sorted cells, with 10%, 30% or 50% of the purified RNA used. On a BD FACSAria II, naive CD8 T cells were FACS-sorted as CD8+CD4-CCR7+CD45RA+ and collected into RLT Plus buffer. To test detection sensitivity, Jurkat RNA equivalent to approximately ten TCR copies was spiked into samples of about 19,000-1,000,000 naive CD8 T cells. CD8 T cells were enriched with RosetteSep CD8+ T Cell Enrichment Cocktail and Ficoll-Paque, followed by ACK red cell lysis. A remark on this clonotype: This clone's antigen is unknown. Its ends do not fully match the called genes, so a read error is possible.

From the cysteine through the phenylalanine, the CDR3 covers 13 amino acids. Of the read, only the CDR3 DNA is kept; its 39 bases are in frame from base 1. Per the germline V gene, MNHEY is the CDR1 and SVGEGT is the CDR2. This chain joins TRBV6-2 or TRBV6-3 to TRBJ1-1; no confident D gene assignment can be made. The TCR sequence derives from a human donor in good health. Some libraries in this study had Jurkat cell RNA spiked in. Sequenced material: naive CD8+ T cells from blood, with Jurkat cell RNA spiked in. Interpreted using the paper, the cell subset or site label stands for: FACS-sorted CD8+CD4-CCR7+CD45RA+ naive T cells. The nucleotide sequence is TGTACCAGCAGTTACGCCGGACCCTTAGAAGCTTTCTTT. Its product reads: CTSSYAGPLEAFF.